This T cell receptor (beta chain) was retrieved from a study of blood T cells in healthy people across ages. Samples had at least 6.5 million PBMCs isolated from them. The second PCR ran about 6 to 11 cycles with a sample-barcoded 5' primer and J-beta primers. From the 5' RACE reads, TCRdb called clonotypes with MiXCR, one entry per CDR3 protein. The profile shows under 2,000,000 distinct CDR3 sequences, around half of them singletons. As regards this clonotype: The antigen remains unidentified.

Study-wide findings and caveats: Per million T cells, TCR beta diversity dropped roughly linearly as age increased.

Trimming stripped 1 base from V and 5 bases from J, with 6 bases between. The CDR3 contains 12 residues. Germline CDR1 reads SQVTM; CDR2 reads ANQGSEA. The rearrangement uses TRBV29-1 and TRBJ2-1; no clear D. The sequenced sample consisted of blood. The sequence was collected from a woman aged 40 to 50 in good health. CDR3 sequence reads: CSVEGAHNEQFF. Written as DNA, the CDR3 is TGCAGCGTTGAAGGGGCACACAATGAGCAGTTCTTC.